Listed below are T cell receptor beta chains from one sample, sequenced in a study of T cells in Graves' hyperthyroidism and ophthalmopathy. TCRdb processed the multiplex PCR reads anew with MiXCR; each CDR3 protein has one entry. The sample shows under 350,000 distinct CDR3 sequences, roughly 18% of them seen only once. Sequenced: blood. The receptors come from a woman aged 45-59 years with Graves' hyperthyroidism. Both conserved end residues are part of each CDR3. D genes are given only for firm matches. Clone size is stated in some rows and not others, as once, few, many or a class when expanded.

J gene | clone size | V gene | D gene | CDR3 DNA | CDR3 protein
TRBJ2-7 | few | TRBV7-8 | TRBD2 | TGTGCCAGCAGCTTTCCAATAGCGGGAGGTACGTACAATGAGCAGTACTTC | CASSFPIAGGTYNEQYF
TRBJ1-6 | - | TRBV4-1 | TRBD1 | TGCGCCAGCAGCCTCATACCACCCGGGACAGACGATAATTCACCCCTCCACTTT | CASSLIPPGTDDNSPLHF
TRBJ1-1 | many | TRBV3-1 | TRBD1 | TGTGCCAGCAGCCCTGAAGGGGGCCGAACTGAAGCTTTCTTT | CASSPEGGRTEAFF
TRBJ1-2 | many | TRBV11-2 | TRBD1 | TGTGCCAGCAGCTCAACCGGGACAGGCCTTGACTATGGCTACACCTTC | CASSSTGTGLDYGYTF
TRBJ2-1 | many | TRBV18 | TRBD2 | TGTGCCAGCTCACGGAAGGGACTAGCTCCTTATGAGCAGTTCTTC | CASSRKGLAPYEQFF
TRBJ2-6 | many | TRBV28 | - | TGTGCCAGCAGTTCACCCAGGACAGCTGGGGCCAACGTCCTGACTTTC | CASSSPRTAGANVLTF
TRBJ1-4 | few | TRBV30 | - | TGTGCCTGGGGAACAGGAGCCGAAAAACTGTTTTTT | CAWGTGAEKLFF
TRBJ1-5 | - | TRBV19 | - | TGTGCCAGTAGTATCTTGGGGGCAGGGAATCAGCCCCAGCATTTT | CASSILGAGNQPQHF
TRBJ1-5 | many | TRBV7-9 | TRBD1 | TGTGCCAGCAGCCCAGGGGGCGCGGGAAGCAATCAGCCCCAGCATTTT | CASSPGGAGSNQPQHF
TRBJ1-1 | - | TRBV27 | - | TGTGCCAGCAGTTGGGCACCCAACACTGAAGCTTTCTTT | CASSWAPNTEAFF
TRBJ1-1 | - | TRBV19 | - | TGTGCCAGTAGTACACCCCGAGGGGTGAACACTGAAGCTTTCTTT | CASSTPRGVNTEAFF
TRBJ2-1 | - | TRBV2 | TRBD1 | TGTGCCAGCAGTGATTTCGAACAGGGGAATGAGCAGTTCTTC | CASSDFEQGNEQFF
TRBJ1-6 | many | TRBV12-3/TRBV12-4 | - | TGTGCCAGCACCAAGTCAGGGGTCAATTCACCCCTCCACTTT | CASTKSGVNSPLHF
TRBJ1-1 | few | TRBV7-8 | - | TGTGCCAGCAGCCCGGTCCGGGGGCATGCTTTCTTT | CASSPVRGHAFF
TRBJ2-1 | many | TRBV3-1 | TRBD2 | TGTGCCAGCAGCCAAGCGCTAGCGGGAGGGTTGCAGTTCTTC | CASSQALAGGLQFF
TRBJ2-7 | many | TRBV12-3/TRBV12-4 | - | TGTGCCAGCAGCAACAGGGTCCACGAGCAGTACTTC | CASSNRVHEQYF
TRBJ1-2 | many | TRBV12-3/TRBV12-4 | - | TGTGCCAGCAGTTTAGCGGGGAGGGGGAGCTATGGCTACACCTTC | CASSLAGRGSYGYTF
TRBJ2-1 | many | TRBV7-2 | - | TGTGCCAGCAGCTCCCGTGAGACAACCCTTTACAATGAGCAGTTCTTC | CASSSRETTLYNEQFF
TRBJ2-1 | - | TRBV13 | - | TGTGCCAGCAGCTTAAAATTGGGATACAATGAGCAGTTCTTC | CASSLKLGYNEQFF
TRBJ2-4 | - | TRBV7-9 | - | TGTGCCAGCAGCTTAAGTGCCAGGCCCGAGACCCAAGCCAAAAACATTCAGTACTTC | CASSLSARPETQAKNIQYF
TRBJ1-2 | many | TRBV10-3 | TRBD1 | TGTGCCATCAGTGATGGACAGGGGGCCTATGGCTACACCTTC | CAISDGQGAYGYTF
TRBJ1-2 | - | TRBV28 | TRBD1 | TGTGCCAGCAGTTTATCACAGGGGGCTAAAACCTTC | CASSLSQGAKTF
TRBJ1-1 | few | TRBV27 | - | TGTGCCAGCAGGAGGAGGTTGGGAAACACTGAAGCTTTCTTT | CASRRRLGNTEAFF
TRBJ1-2 | many | TRBV6-1 | - | TGTGCCAGCAGTCGCTCCGCCAGGGCCCCCTATGGCTACACCTTC | CASSRSARAPYGYTF
TRBJ2-1 | few | TRBV9 | TRBD1 | TGTGCCAGCAGCTCAGGGACAGGGGGCACCTACAATGAGCAGTTCTTC | CASSSGTGGTYNEQFF
TRBJ2-2 | few | TRBV27 | - | TGTGCCAGCAGGATTAGCGGAGGTTCAGCCGGGGAGCTGTTTTTT | CASRISGGSAGELFF
TRBJ1-5 | many | TRBV2 | - | TGTGCCAGCAGTGAAGGGAAACAGCCCCAGCATTTT | CASSEGKQPQHF
TRBJ1-6 | - | TRBV7-8 | - | TGTGCCAGCAGCTTATCCCCGGGGGGGTCTTCACCCCTCCACTTT | CASSLSPGGSSPLHF
TRBJ1-1 | - | TRBV10-3 | - | TGTGCCACAGGTCGAGGGACTGGCCGAAGAGAGGGTGAAGCTTTCTTT | CATGRGTGRREGEAFF
TRBJ2-5 | - | TRBV28 | TRBD1 | TGTGCCAGCAGTTCCCCTGACAGGGTAGAGACCCAGTACTTC | CASSSPDRVETQYF
TRBJ2-1 | once | TRBV6-1 | TRBD2 | TGTGCCAGCAGTGAAGATGCTAGCGGCTACAATGAGCAGTTCTTC | CASSEDASGYNEQFF
TRBJ2-2 | - | TRBV30 | TRBD2 | TGTGCCTGGAGTCCCCGACTAGCGGAAACGAACACCGGGGAGCTGTTTTTT | CAWSPRLAETNTGELFF
TRBJ2-1 | many | TRBV5-1 | TRBD2 | TGCGCCAGCAGGTCGTACAGCGGGATTGGAAATGAGCAGTTCTTC | CASRSYSGIGNEQFF
TRBJ2-7 | - | TRBV29-1 | - | TGCAGCGTTCGGACCACGGGCGACCACGAGCAGTACTTC | CSVRTTGDHEQYF
TRBJ2-3 | few | TRBV7-3 | - | TGTGCCAGCAGCTTAAGGTCCAGTGGGGAGACGCAGTATTTT | CASSLRSSGETQYF
TRBJ2-5 | few | TRBV28 | TRBD2 | TGTGCCAGCAGTCTCGGGGGGGGGGAGGGTGAAGAGACCCAGTACTTC | CASSLGGGEGEETQYF
TRBJ2-3 | - | TRBV24-1 | - | TGTGCCACCAGTGATGGGACAGATACGCAGTATTTT | CATSDGTDTQYF
TRBJ1-1 | once | TRBV5-1 | - | TGCGCCAGCAGCTACACAGGGTCTGAAGCTTTCTTT | CASSYTGSEAFF
TRBJ2-5 | many | TRBV2 | TRBD2 | TGTGCCAGCAGGGAAAGGAGCGGGGGGCAAGAGACCCAGTACTTC | CASRERSGGQETQYF
TRBJ2-7 | - | TRBV29-1 | - | TGCAGCGTCGGGACCGATACGAGCTACGAGCAGTACTTC | CSVGTDTSYEQYF
TRBJ1-2 | many | TRBV12-3/TRBV12-4 | TRBD1 | TGTGCCAGCAGTTTGACAGGGCAAGAGGGCTACACCTTC | CASSLTGQEGYTF
TRBJ1-1 | many | TRBV11-2 | - | TGTGCCAGCAGCTTAGTTGGCGACACTGAAGCTTTCTTT | CASSLVGDTEAFF
TRBJ2-1 | - | TRBV2 | - | TGTGCCAGCAAGGGTGAGCAGGGAAGTAATGAGCAGTTCTTC | CASKGEQGSNEQFF
TRBJ2-3 | many | TRBV7-8 | TRBD1 | TGTGCCAGCAGCTTAGGCCAGGGGGATGTAGATACGCAGTATTTT | CASSLGQGDVDTQYF
TRBJ2-1 | many | TRBV6-1 | - | TGTGCCAGCAGGACAACAGGAAACAATGAGCAGTTCTTC | CASRTTGNNEQFF
TRBJ2-7 | many | TRBV29-1 | - | TGCAGCGTGAGGACAGAATACGAGCAGTACTTC | CSVRTEYEQYF
TRBJ1-5 | - | TRBV5-8 | - | TGTGCCAGCAGCTTCCGACGGACAAGCAATCAGCCCCAGCATTTT | CASSFRRTSNQPQHF
TRBJ2-5 | many | TRBV12-3/TRBV12-4 | - | TGTGCCAGCAGTCCAACTCCTGGGGCCCAAGAGACCCAGTACTTC | CASSPTPGAQETQYF
TRBJ2-1 | - | TRBV6-1 | - | TGTGCCAGCAGTGAAAACCCGGGACTTGGGTCGAATGAGCAGTTCTTC | CASSENPGLGSNEQFF
TRBJ2-7 | many | TRBV18 | TRBD1 | TGTGCCAGCTCACCTGACAGGGCCCACTACGAGCAGTACTTC | CASSPDRAHYEQYF
TRBJ2-7 | - | TRBV6-1 | - | TGTGCCAGCATGATGTATGGGGGCGAGCAGTACTTC | CASMMYGGEQYF
TRBJ1-1 | few | TRBV2 | - | TGTGCCAGCTCGTCCGACTCCAGCAGGGCTTTCTTT | CASSSDSSRAFF
TRBJ1-2 | - | TRBV5-1 | - | TGCGCCAGCAGCAAGGATCGACAGAATGGCTACACCTTC | CASSKDRQNGYTF